These 32 T cell receptor beta chains originate from one sample sequenced in a study of Graves' ophthalmopathy and Graves' hyperthyroidism. Transcripts of RNA were the source for amplifying TCR beta CDR3 regions. First-round RT-PCR employed HTBI primers, with a second-round multiplex PCR after it. TCRdb reprocessed the multiplex PCR reads via MiXCR and lists one record per CDR3 protein. The sample lists over a million distinct CDR3 sequences; about 36% were seen once. The sequenced sample was peripheral blood or thyroid tissue (not recorded which). The receptors here all came from an adult man with Graves' hyperthyroidism.

The V gene is TRBV6-2 or TRBV6-3, the J gene TRBJ1-2, with 7 bases fitting TRBD1. The CDR3 extends over 13 amino acids. With 6 bases clipped from V and 9 bases from J, the junction kept 10 bases outside the gene matches. The germline V gene encodes CDR1 MNHEY and CDR2 SVGEGT. CDR3 in DNA: TGTGCCAGCAGACAAACAGGGGTTGTCAGCTACACCTTC. Encoded protein: CASRQTGVVSYTF.

V is TRBV7-9 and J is TRBJ1-1; possible D gene TRBD1, 5 bases. The germline V gene has CDR1 SEHNR and CDR2 FQNEAQ (reference sequence). The germline V and J ends were trimmed by 5 bases and 4 bases, with 17 bases remaining between them. The length of the CDR3 is 15 residues. The CDR3 DNA reads TGTGCCAGCAGCACCATGCGGGGGGGGATCACTGAAGCTTTCTTT. Translating it yields CASSTMRGGITEAFF.

Regarding this clonotype: It may be a read error: a sequence one base away is much more abundant. The CDR3 DNA reads as TGTGCCAGCATGACCAGGACCTACGAGCACTACTTC. Translating it yields CASMTRTYEHYF. The chain has TRBV6-2 or TRBV6-3 and TRBJ2-7; D is ambiguous. The germline gives CDR1 MNHEY, CDR2 SVGEGT. There are 12 residues in the CDR3.

This sequence joins TRBV5-1 and TRBJ1-1, with D perhaps matching TRBD1 (5 bases). Germline assignment: CDR1 SGHRS and CDR2 YFSETQ. The CDR3 runs to 13 residues. The V and J ends lost 7 bases and 8 bases respectively, with 18 bases between them. CDR3 protein: CASSTGANGEAFF. The CDR3 nucleotides are TGCGCCAGCTCCACAGGAGCGAACGGGGAAGCTTTCTTT.

The chain combines TRBV4-3 with TRBJ2-2; TRBD1 is a possible D gene (5 bases). V lost 4 bases to trimming and J lost 2 bases, with 14 bases between them. The CDR3 length is 16 residues. Germline V gives CDR1 LGHNA, CDR2 YSLEER. The CDR3: CASSPTPGYNTGELFF. CDR3 coding DNA: TGCGCCAGCAGCCCAACCCCAGGGTATAACACCGGGGAGCTGTTTTTT.

The table lists this clonotype with a count of one. The DNA is omitted, as the CDR3 cannot be located on it reliably, and the CDR3 follows TCRdb's listing. V usage is TRBV29-1 and J usage is TRBJ1-1; the table gives TRBD1 as D, unverified against the DNA. Germline V gene sequence: CDR1 SQVTM, CDR2 ANQGSEA. Both ends counted, the CDR3 spans 21 residues. This CDR3 reads CSVVGGNYGYTFGSGNRAAFF.

On this clonotype itself: A read error is possible here, since a much larger clone lies one base away. V gene TRBV7-8 combines with J gene TRBJ2-7; 7 nucleotides align to TRBD1. Germline lookup yields CDR1 SGHVS and CDR2 FQNEAQ. There are 15 residues in the CDR3. The CDR3 DNA follows: TGTGCCAGCAGCCAGGGGGACACGGGCTTCTACGAGCAGTGCTTC. Its translation is CASSQGDTGFYEQCF.

This clonotype was found many times. V and J are TRBV7-9 and TRBJ2-5; no clear D gene. V lost 6 bases and J 4 bases, leaving 9 bases between the germline ends. The CDR3 is made up of 12 amino acids. From germline, CDR1 is SEHNR and CDR2 FQNEAQ (reference sequence). The CDR3 region is CASSHHPETQYF. The DNA of the CDR3 is TGTGCCAGCAGTCACCACCCAGAGACCCAGTACTTC. Full variable domain (missing parts from reference TRBV7-9 and TRBJ2-5): DTGVSQNPRHKITKRGQNVTFRCDPISEHNRLYWYRQTLGQGPEFLTYFQNEAQLEKSRLLSDRFSAERPKGSFSTLEIQRTEQGDSAMYLCASSHHPETQYFGPGTRLLVL.

This clonotype was counted many times. This chain uses TRBV2 with TRBJ2-5, with TRBD1 matching 7 bases. The CDR3 extends over 13 amino acids. With V trimmed by 6 bases and J by 4 bases, 5 bases remained unmatched. The V gene's germline CDR1 is SNHLY and CDR2 FYNNEI. DNA of the CDR3: TGTGCCAGCAGAGAGGGGGCTGGAGAGACCCAGTACTTC. Translation gives CASREGAGETQYF.

In this sample, this clonotype turned up many times. The rearrangement joins TRBV10-3 to TRBJ1-2; D may be TRBD1 (6 bases). The germline CDR1 and CDR2 sequences are ENHRY and SYGVKD. Trimming removed 11 bases at V and 8 bases at J, with 18 bases between. The CDR3 has 12 amino acids. The CDR3 reads CALKGEQPGYTF. The CDR3 DNA follows: TGTGCCTTAAAGGGGGAACAACCCGGCTACACCTTC.

The chain is built from TRBV9 and TRBJ1-1; a possible D gene is TRBD1 (5 bases). This CDR3 has 16 residues. V was clipped by 0 bases and J by 0 bases, with 12 bases between them. Germline V gene lookup returns CDR1 SGDLS and CDR2 YYNGEE. The CDR3 coding sequence is TGTGCCAGCAGCGTAGGCCCGACAGAACTGAACACTGAAGCTTTCTTT. As protein: CASSVGPTELNTEAFF.

The rearrangement links TRBV11-2 to TRBJ1-6, with a tentative D call TRBD1 (6 bases). Per the germline V gene, CDR1 is SGHAT and CDR2 is FQNNGV. This CDR3 is 14 amino acids long. V lost 1 base, J lost 9 bases, and 10 bases lay in between. The CDR3 DNA reads TGTGCCAGCAGCTTAGGGGGGCCACTTTCACCCCTCCACTTT. Translation: CASSLGGPLSPLHF. Drawing the rest from reference TRBV11-2 and TRBJ1-6, the complete variable domain is EAGVAQSPRYKIIEKRQSVAFWCNPISGHATLYWYQQILGQGPKLLIQFQNNGVVDDSQLPKDRFSAERLKGVDSTLKIQPAKLEDSAVYLCASSLGGPLSPLHFGNGTRLTVT.

This clonotype was observed at least ten times. This sequence joins TRBV7-9 and TRBJ1-4; D possibly corresponds to TRBD1 (6 bases). Trimming left V 5 bases short and J 5 bases short, with 21 bases between. CDR1 SEHNR and CDR2 FQNEAQ come from the germline V gene (reference sequence). CDR3 length equals 17 residues. CDR3 in DNA: TGTGCCAGCAGCGGAAGGGACATCGGAGAGAAAAATGAAAAACTGTTTTTT. This encodes CASSGRDIGEKNEKLFF.

The V gene is TRBV15, the J gene TRBJ1-1, with a weak D call TRBD1 (6 bases). The CDR3 spans 14 residues. Germline V gene sequence: CDR1 LNHNV, CDR2 YYDKDF (reference sequence). The V end was cut by 8 bases, the J end by 5 bases, with 18 bases between. The CDR3 DNA reads TGTGCCACCCACCGAGGGGGAGGAAGAACTGAAGCTTTCTTT. It encodes CATHRGGGRTEAFF.

The chain couples TRBV6-6 to TRBJ1-1, with D perhaps matching TRBD1 (6 bases). V was pared by 9 bases and J by 8 bases, with 16 bases between. This CDR3 has 12 amino acids. Germline CDR1 is MNHNY and CDR2 is SVGAGI (reference sequence). CDR3 sequence (DNA): TGTGCCAGTTACCAGCAGGGGTCCGAAGCTTTCTTT. This sequence encodes CASYQQGSEAFF.

A word on this clonotype: The CDR3 carries no conserved terminal phenylalanine or tryptophan, so it likely arises from a read error. The DNA is left out, because the CDR3 cannot be placed on it with certainty; the CDR3 is given as TCRdb lists it. J is TRBJ2-7 and V is TRBV15; the table gives TRBD2 as D, unverified against the DNA. CDR1 LNHNV and CDR2 YYDKDF come from the germline V gene (reference sequence). Including both end residues, the CDR3 is 9 amino acids long. CDR3: CATSNGLAG.

Only a few counts were recorded for this clonotype. This chain uses TRBV7-2 with TRBJ2-2; tentatively, D is TRBD1 (5 bases). CDR1 and CDR2 from the germline V gene are SGHTA and FQGNSA. V lost 1 base to trimming and J lost 2 bases, with 14 bases between them. CDR3 length: 17 amino acids. CDR3 coding DNA: TGTGCCAGCAGCTTAGGTTGGGCAGGGTTCAACACCGGGGAGCTGTTTTTT. Translating it yields CASSLGWAGFNTGELFF.

This clonotype came up many times. The CDR3 sequence: CASSRGTGSSYEQYF. CDR3 DNA: TGTGCCAGCAGTCGTGGGACAGGGAGCTCCTACGAGCAGTACTTC. V is TRBV12-3 or TRBV12-4 and J is TRBJ2-7; TRBD1 agrees at 9 bases. V was clipped by 5 bases and J by 0 bases; unmatched bases: 5. This CDR3 comprises 15 residues.

This chain connects TRBV19 to TRBJ2-5; TRBD1 aligns across 7 bases. Germline-derived CDR1 and CDR2 are LNHDA and SQIVND (reference sequence). This CDR3 spans 14 amino acids. V lost 4 bases to trimming and J lost 5 bases; unmatched junction nucleotides: 7. CDR3 sequence (DNA): TGTGCCAGTAGTAAGATACAGGGGTACGAGACCCAGTACTTC. Translated: CASSKIQGYETQYF.

There are many counts of this clonotype. V is TRBV10-3 and J is TRBJ2-7, with TRBD2 as a possible D gene (6 bases). Germline V gene lookup returns CDR1 ENHRY and CDR2 SYGVKD. This CDR3 is built from 12 residues. V lost 4 bases and J 7 bases, leaving 11 bases between the germline ends. The CDR3 loop reads CAISVGGQEQYF. CDR3 sequence (DNA): TGTGCCATCAGTGTGGGGGGTCAAGAGCAGTACTTC.

This clonotype has ten or more counts. This chain connects TRBV2 to TRBJ1-4; 8 bases agree with TRBD1. In germline, CDR1 is SNHLY, CDR2 FYNNEI. Losses at the gene ends were 6 bases for V and 8 bases for J; bases not matched to a gene: 11. The CDR3 has 15 amino acids. The CDR3 loop is CASRSGGTGLEKLFF. DNA of the CDR3: TGTGCCAGCAGGTCAGGGGGGACAGGCCTCGAAAAACTGTTTTTT.

In its sample, this clonotype was seen a few times. The chain couples TRBV12-3 or TRBV12-4 to TRBJ2-7; a weak D match, TRBD2 (5 bases). Trimming stripped 6 bases from V and 7 bases from J, with 16 bases between. This CDR3 region has 13 residues. CDR3 coding DNA: TGTGCCAGCAGCCAATTCGGGGAGAGAGAGCAGTACTTC. It is translated as CASSQFGEREQYF.

The J gene is TRBJ1-2, the V gene TRBV25-1; 8 bases align to TRBD1. Unmatched junction bases numbered 5, after V lost 1 base and J lost 10 bases. Germline CDR1 and CDR2: MGHDK and SYGVNS. The CDR3 contains 13 residues. CDR3 amino acids: CASSESGQGDYTF. DNA of the CDR3: TGTGCCAGCAGTGAATCCGGACAGGGTGACTACACCTTC.

The chain is built from TRBV7-2 and TRBJ1-5, with 9 bases fitting TRBD1. CDR3 length: 15 amino acids. The germline CDR1 and CDR2 sequences are SGHTA and FQGNSA. The trim removed 5 bases at V and 9 bases at J, leaving 11 bases unmatched. The CDR3 DNA is TGTGCCAGCAGCCCACAGGGGGCCCGAGTGGCGCCCCAGCATTTT. As protein: CASSPQGARVAPQHF.

Many counts were recorded for this clonotype. The rearrangement joins TRBV2 to TRBJ1-2; 7 bases line up with TRBD1. CDR3 size: 13 residues. Germline CDR1 reads SNHLY; CDR2 reads FYNNEI. V gave up 7 bases and J gave up 1 base; unmatched junction bases: 3. CDR3 coding DNA: TGTGCCAGCATGGACAGGAGTAACTATGGCTACACCTTC. Protein product: CASMDRSNYGYTF.

For this clonotype: The junction and the germline gene differ at one end; a read error may be behind it. The chain employs TRBV6-6 and TRBJ2-5, with a tentative D call TRBD2 (6 bases). The CDR3 runs to 13 residues. Germline V gene sequence: CDR1 MNHNY, CDR2 SVGAGI (reference sequence). CDR3 sequence (DNA): TGTGCCAGCAGTAGACCAGGGACTGAGACCCAGAACTTC. It translates to CASSRPGTETQNF.

This clonotype has ten or more counts. The chain combines TRBV7-2 with TRBJ2-5; TRBD1 matches 8 bases. Trimming took 3 bases from V and 4 from J; bases not matched to a gene: 4. This CDR3 has 14 amino acids. CDR1 and CDR2 (germline): SGHTA, FQGNSA. The CDR3 DNA reads as TGTGCCAGCAGCTTCAGGGGGCTCACAGAGACCCAGTACTTC. It specifies CASSFRGLTETQYF.

Remarks on this clonotype: This may arise from a read error, as a much more abundant clone is one base away. V is TRBV7-8 and J is TRBJ2-7, with D tentatively TRBD2 (6 bases). CDR1 and CDR2 (germline): SGHVS, FQNEAQ. This CDR3 has 15 amino acids. The DNA of the CDR3 is TGTGCCAACAGCTTAGTCGCCGGGACTTCCTACGAGCAGTACTTC. Residues: CANSLVAGTSYEQYF.

The chain carries TRBV7-3 and TRBJ2-5; D may be TRBD1 (6 bases). Per germline, CDR1 SGHTA and CDR2 FQGTGA. V dropped 2 bases and J dropped 5 bases, with 12 bases sitting between them. CDR3 length equals 14 residues. CDR3 bases: TGTGCCAGCAGCTTATTGGGTAGGGGGGAGACCCAGTACTTC. This encodes CASSLLGRGETQYF.

The chain links TRBV7-2 to TRBJ1-5; the D is unclear. Germline assignment: CDR1 SGHTA and CDR2 FQGNSA. V was trimmed by 2 bases and J by 7 bases, leaving 18 bases between them. The CDR3 is made up of 16 amino acids. The CDR3 loop is CASSLNPGSGGQPQHF. CDR3 DNA: TGTGCCAGCAGCTTAAACCCCGGGTCCGGAGGACAGCCCCAGCATTTT.

This clonotype was recorded a few times. The rearrangement links TRBV25-1 to TRBJ2-5, with 7 nucleotides matching TRBD1. There are 13 residues in the CDR3. CDR1 and CDR2 (germline): MGHDK, SYGVNS. Losses at the gene ends were 11 bases for V and 1 base for J; bases not matched to a gene: 7. Written as DNA, the CDR3 is TGTGCCTGTCAGGGGGAAACCCAAGAGACCCAGTACTTC. Amino acid sequence: CACQGETQETQYF.

About this clonotype: This clone may be a read error of a much larger clone one base away. CDR3 in DNA: TGTGCCAGTAGTATGAGCTCAGGGGGCGCGACGAACACTGAAGCTTTCTTT. It encodes CASSMSSGGATNTEAFF. The rearrangement joins TRBV19 to TRBJ1-1; TRBD1 matches 8 bases. Germline V gene lookup returns CDR1 LNHDA and CDR2 SQIVND (reference sequence). The CDR3 length is 17 residues. V was pared by 3 bases and J by 1 base, with 10 bases of the junction left unmatched.